Below, 12 T cell receptor beta chains from the same sample are listed, as sequenced in a study of T cells in women clearing cervical HPV infection. TCRdb's copy holds only in-frame clones and misses some; the assay was immunoSEQ multiplex PCR. With some 40,000 clones in the sample, the ten largest clones hold less than 7.5%. Source material: blood buffy coat. All receptors derive from a woman between 18 and 70 years old with a cervical HPV16 infection that either progressed to CIN3+ or cleared (not recorded which).

A word on this clone: The CDR3 goes on 3 residues after the read ends, and that part is filled in from the germline J gene. The chain recombines TRBV4-1 with TRBJ2-3; weak D call: TRBD1 (6 bases). V lost 4 bases to trimming and J lost 5 bases, with 19 bases between them. Germline CDR1 and CDR2: MGHRA and YSYEKL. The CDR3 is 16 residues long. Partial CDR3 DNA: TGCGCCAGCAGCCCCCTGGTGGGGGCTGTCGGAGATACG. Its protein product is CASSPLVGAVGDT. The full CDR3 protein is CASSPLVGAVGDTQYF.

A remark on this clone: The read comes to an end 3 residues before the CDR3 does, leaving the germline J gene to fill in the end. The chain links TRBV19 to TRBJ2-1; TRBD2 agrees at 9 bases. From germline, CDR1 is LNHDA and CDR2 SQIVND (reference sequence). The CDR3 runs 17 residues. Trimming at V came to 4 bases and at J to 1 base, leaving 8 bases not matched to a gene. The CDR3: CASSTSSAGGSYNEQFF. The covered CDR3 bases are TGTGCCAGTAGTACCTCCTCAGCGGGAGGATCCTACAATGAG.

The CDR3 spells CASSLIQGSYGYTF. Partial CDR3 DNA: TGTGCCAGTAGTCTTATACAGGGTAGCTATGGC. The chain recombines TRBV19 with TRBJ1-2, with a tentative D call TRBD1 (6 bases). The read falls 3 residues short of the CDR3 end, and the missing part is taken from the germline J gene. In germline, CDR1 is LNHDA, CDR2 SQIVND (reference sequence). Deletions cut 5 bases from V and 4 bases from J, with 14 bases between. The CDR3 is 14 amino acids.

To note about this clone: The read halts 3 residues ahead of the CDR3 end, with the missing end drawn from the germline J gene. The chain employs TRBV7-9 and TRBJ2-4, with D possibly TRBD1 on 5 matching bases. The CDR3 spans 14 residues. Germline V lookup: CDR1 SEHNR, CDR2 FQNEAQ (reference sequence). The DNA read from the CDR3 is TGTGCCAGCAGCTTAGCAAATCAGGGATATGGT. Protein sequence: CASSLANQGYG. In full, the CDR3 is CASSLANQGYGQYF. The full variable domain, in which reference TRBV7-9 and TRBJ2-4 provide the parts outside the CDR3, is DTGVSQNPRHKITKRGQNVTFRCDPISEHNRLYWYRQTLGQGPEFLTYFQNEAQLEKSRLLSDRFSAERPKGSFSTLEIQRTEQGDSAMYLCASSLANQGYGQYFGAGTRLSVL.

The part of the CDR3 DNA that was read is TGTGCCAGCAGCTCCCGGGGGGGTGACACCGGGGAG. Its protein is CASSSRGGDTGE. The whole CDR3 is CASSSRGGDTGELFF. The chain uses TRBV7-2 and TRBJ2-2; TRBD2 matches 8 bases. The sequenced fragment ends 3 residues before the CDR3 boundary, so the rest is inferred from the germline J gene. Germline loops: CDR1 SGHTA, CDR2 FQGNSA. The CDR3 runs to 15 residues. J gave up 3 bases and V 4 bases, and 4 bases lay outside the gene matches.

As regards this clone: The read finishes 3 residues shy of the CDR3 end, and the germline J gene is used to complete it. The genes are TRBV2 and TRBJ2-2, with TRBD2 matching 7 bases. V gave up 7 bases and J gave up 6 bases; unmatched junction bases: 8. The CDR3 totals 14 residues. The germline V gene encodes CDR1 SNHLY and CDR2 FYNNEI. The CDR3 bases that were read are TGTGCCAGCACTTGGGACTACAATTCCGGGGAG. Protein product: CASTWDYNSGE. The complete CDR3 reads CASTWDYNSGELFF.

Points on this clone: The read gets to within 3 residues of the CDR3 end, and the germline J gene fills in the rest. The chain employs TRBV10-1 and TRBJ1-6, with 9 bases that match TRBD1. This CDR3 is 13 amino acids long. Losses at the gene ends were 4 bases for V and 10 bases for J; bases not matched to a gene: 2. From germline, CDR1 is WNHNN and CDR2 SYGVQD (reference sequence). The CDR3 here is CASSADRGSPLHF. The CDR3 bases that were read are TGCGCCAGCAGTGCGGACAGGGGCTCACCC.

Regarding this clone: The CDR3 extends 3 residues past the end of the read, so its final part is completed from the germline J gene. Other DNA variants within this sample encode the same CDR3. J is TRBJ1-2 and V is TRBV7-9; no clear D. The germline CDR1 and CDR2 sequences are SEHNR and FQNEAQ (reference sequence). The CDR3 runs to 15 residues. The sequenced part of the CDR3 DNA is TGTGCCAGCAGCTCACCTCGAGCCAGCACAGATACC. This encodes CASSSPRASTDT. The whole CDR3 region reads CASSSPRASTDTYTF.

For this clone: The read terminates 3 residues ahead of where the CDR3 ends, so the germline J gene completes it. The chain uses TRBV2 and TRBJ1-5; possible D gene TRBD1, 6 bases. V lost 6 bases, J lost 3 bases, and 15 bases lay in between. Germline assignment: CDR1 SNHLY and CDR2 FYNNEI. The CDR3 totals 15 residues. CDR3 bases read: TGTGCCAGCAGAAGGGGTCGACAGGACAATCAGCCC. Amino acids: CASRRGRQDNQP. The entire CDR3 protein is CASRRGRQDNQPQHF.

As concerns this clone: Coverage ceases 3 residues before the CDR3 finishes, and the germline J gene fills in the end. The chain employs TRBV7-7 and TRBJ2-7; 9 bases fit TRBD2. Trimming at V came to 4 bases and at J to 4 bases, leaving 8 bases not matched to a gene. Per germline, CDR1 SSHAT and CDR2 FNYEAQ (reference sequence). The CDR3 is made up of 15 amino acids. CDR3 sequence reads: CASSSPESGRYEQYF. Incomplete CDR3 DNA: TGTGCCAGCAGCTCCCCGGAAAGCGGGAGGTACGAG. The full variable domain, with the rest looked up from reference TRBV7-7 and TRBJ2-7, is GAGVSQSPRYKVTKRGQDVTLRCDPISSHATLYWYQQALGQGPEFLTYFNYEAQPDKSGLPSDRFSAERPEGSISTLTIQRTEQRDSAMYRCASSSPESGRYEQYFGPGTRLTVT.

On this clone itself: From the germline J gene comes the end of the CDR3, since the read stops 3 residues before it. V usage is TRBV20-1 and J usage is TRBJ1-4; D is possibly TRBD1 (6 bases). Germline CDR1 reads DFQATT; CDR2 reads SNEGSKA (reference sequence). There are 12 residues in the CDR3. The CDR3 bases that were read are TGCAGTGCGGGAGTGATGGGGACACCA. Its protein is CSAGVMGTP. The entire CDR3 protein is CSAGVMGTPLFF.

Turning to this clone: The read comes to an end 3 residues before the CDR3 does, leaving the germline J gene to fill in the end. This chain connects TRBV5-1 to TRBJ2-7; possible D gene TRBD2, 6 bases. The CDR3 runs to 14 residues. Between the trimmed V and J ends, which lost 3 bases and 0 bases, there was a span of 10 bases. Germline V gene sequence: CDR1 SGHRS, CDR2 YFSETQ. This CDR3 reads CASSSSESSYEQYF. The covered CDR3 bases are TGCGCCAGCAGCTCTAGCGAGAGCTCCTACGAG.